This TCR beta chain derives from a study of T cells in Graves' hyperthyroidism and ophthalmopathy. Study-wide background: Peripheral blood was drawn at first diagnosis, prior to all treatment.

Broader study findings: Onset of ophthalmopathy came a median roughly 6.4 months after the model predicted it.

The sample holds many counts of this clonotype. What it binds is not known. Template material for amplifying TCR beta CDR3 regions consisted of RNA transcripts. HTBI primers were the set used in a first-round RT-PCR of the TCR CDR3. TCRdb fed the multiplex PCR reads into MiXCR, producing one record per CDR3 protein. This sample has about 400,000 distinct CDR3 sequences, with about a sixth found just once. Patients having uncontrolled infection, another autoimmune disease, pregnancy or lactation were not included. Orbital computed tomography and thyroid ultrasound, together with serum TRAb and thyroxine and clinical symptoms, were used for diagnoses. The CDR3 is 14 amino acids. The V end lost 0 bases, the J end lost 2 bases, and 7 bases lay between the germline ends.

The rearrangement uses TRBV12-3 or TRBV12-4 and TRBJ1-2; D gene uncertain. This TCR came from a woman aged 18 to 35 with Graves' hyperthyroidism. The material sequenced was blood. Here the CDR3 DNA reads TGTGCCAGCAGTTTAGCGGCAGTAAACTATGGCTACACCTTC. Protein product: CASSLAAVNYGYTF.